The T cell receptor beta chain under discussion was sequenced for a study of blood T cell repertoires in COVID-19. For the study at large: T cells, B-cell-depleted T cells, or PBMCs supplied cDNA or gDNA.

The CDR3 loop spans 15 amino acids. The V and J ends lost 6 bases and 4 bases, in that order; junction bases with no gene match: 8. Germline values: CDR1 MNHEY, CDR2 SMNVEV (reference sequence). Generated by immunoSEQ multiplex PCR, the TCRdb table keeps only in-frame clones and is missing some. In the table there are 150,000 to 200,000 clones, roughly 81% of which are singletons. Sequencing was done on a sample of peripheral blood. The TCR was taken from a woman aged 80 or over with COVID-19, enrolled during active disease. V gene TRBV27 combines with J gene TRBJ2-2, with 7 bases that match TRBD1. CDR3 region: CASRTAGGSTGELFF. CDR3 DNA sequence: TGTGCCAGCAGGACCGCAGGGGGTAGCACCGGGGAGCTGTTTTTT.